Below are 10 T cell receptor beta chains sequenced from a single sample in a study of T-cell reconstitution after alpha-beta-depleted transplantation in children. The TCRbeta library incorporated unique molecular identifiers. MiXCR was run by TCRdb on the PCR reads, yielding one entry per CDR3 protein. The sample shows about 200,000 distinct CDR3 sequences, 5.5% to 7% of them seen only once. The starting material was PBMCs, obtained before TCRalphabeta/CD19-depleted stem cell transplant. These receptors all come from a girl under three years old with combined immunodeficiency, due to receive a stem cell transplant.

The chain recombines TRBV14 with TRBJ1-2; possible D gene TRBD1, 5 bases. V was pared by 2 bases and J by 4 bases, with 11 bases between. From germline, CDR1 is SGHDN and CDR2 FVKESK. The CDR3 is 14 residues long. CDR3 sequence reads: CASSQYRTSYGYTF. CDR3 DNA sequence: TGTGCCAGCAGCCAATATCGGACAAGCTATGGCTACACCTTC.

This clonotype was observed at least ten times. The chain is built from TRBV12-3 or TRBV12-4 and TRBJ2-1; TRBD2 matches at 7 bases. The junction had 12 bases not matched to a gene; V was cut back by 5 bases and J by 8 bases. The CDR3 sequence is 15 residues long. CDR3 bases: TGTGCCAGCAGTCCCCCGGGGGGACCGACCGATGAGCAGTTCTTC. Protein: CASSPPGGPTDEQFF.

The CDR3 region is CATSREVSLVDNSPLHF. CDR3 sequence (DNA): TGTGCCACCAGCAGAGAGGTGTCCCTAGTGGATAATTCACCCCTCCACTTT. V usage is TRBV15 and J usage is TRBJ1-6, with D uncertain. This CDR3 is built from 17 residues. Per the germline V gene, CDR1 is LNHNV and CDR2 is YYDKDF (reference sequence). V was shortened by 0 bases and J by 5 bases, with 14 bases between the two germline ends. Using reference TRBV15 and TRBJ1-6 for the parts outside the CDR3, the full variable domain is DAMVIQNPRYQVTQFGKPVTLSCSQTLNHNVMYWYQQKSSQAPKLLFHYYDKDFNNEADTPDNFQSRRPNTSFCFLDIRSPGLGDTAMYLCATSREVSLVDNSPLHFGNGTRLTVT.

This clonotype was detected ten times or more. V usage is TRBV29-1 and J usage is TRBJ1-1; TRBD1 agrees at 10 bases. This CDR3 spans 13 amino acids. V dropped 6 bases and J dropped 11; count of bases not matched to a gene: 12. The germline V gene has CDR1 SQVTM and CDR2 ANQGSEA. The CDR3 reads CSVQTGTGVSAFF. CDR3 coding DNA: TGCAGCGTGCAGACCGGGACAGGGGTTTCTGCTTTCTTT.

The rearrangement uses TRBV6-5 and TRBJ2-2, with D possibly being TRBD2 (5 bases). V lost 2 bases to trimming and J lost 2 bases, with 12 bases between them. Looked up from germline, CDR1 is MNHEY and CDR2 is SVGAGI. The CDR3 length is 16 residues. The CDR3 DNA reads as TGTGCCAGCAGTTACGCGACCGGGAAAAACACCGGGGAGCTGTTTTTT. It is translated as CASSYATGKNTGELFF.

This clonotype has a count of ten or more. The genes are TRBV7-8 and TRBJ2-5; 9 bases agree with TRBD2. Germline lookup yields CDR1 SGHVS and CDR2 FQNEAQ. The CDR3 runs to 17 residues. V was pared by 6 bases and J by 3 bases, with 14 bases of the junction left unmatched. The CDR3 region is CASSYHPGLATKETQYF. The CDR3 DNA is TGTGCCAGCAGTTACCATCCGGGACTAGCAACCAAAGAGACCCAGTACTTC.

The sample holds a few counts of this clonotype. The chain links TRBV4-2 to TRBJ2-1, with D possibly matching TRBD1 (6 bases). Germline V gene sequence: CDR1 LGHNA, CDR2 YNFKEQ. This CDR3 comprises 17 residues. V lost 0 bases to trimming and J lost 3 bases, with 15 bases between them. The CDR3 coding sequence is TGTGCCAGCAGCCAAGATCGAGGGCCGGGACACTACAATGAGCAGTTCTTC. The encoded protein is CASSQDRGPGHYNEQFF.

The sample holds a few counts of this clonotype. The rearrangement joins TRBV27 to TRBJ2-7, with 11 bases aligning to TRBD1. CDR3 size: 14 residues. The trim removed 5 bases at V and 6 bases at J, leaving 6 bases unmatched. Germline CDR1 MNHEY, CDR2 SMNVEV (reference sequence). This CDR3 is CASSPGTGGREQYF. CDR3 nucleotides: TGTGCCAGCAGTCCCGGGACAGGGGGTCGCGAGCAGTACTTC.

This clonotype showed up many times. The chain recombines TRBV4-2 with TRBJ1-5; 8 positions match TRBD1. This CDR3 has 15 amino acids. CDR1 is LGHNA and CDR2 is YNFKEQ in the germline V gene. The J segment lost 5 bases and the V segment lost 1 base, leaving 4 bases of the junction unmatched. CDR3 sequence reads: CASSQGTGTHQPQHF. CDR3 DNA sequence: TGTGCCAGCAGCCAAGGGACAGGGACCCATCAGCCCCAGCATTTT.

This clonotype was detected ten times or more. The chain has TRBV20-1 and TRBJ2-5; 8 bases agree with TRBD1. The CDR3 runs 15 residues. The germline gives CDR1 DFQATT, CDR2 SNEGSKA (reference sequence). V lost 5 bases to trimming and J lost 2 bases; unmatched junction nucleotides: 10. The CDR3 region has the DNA TGCAGTGCTGCTGATCCGGGACAGGCACAAGAGACCCAGTACTTC. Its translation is CSAADPGQAQETQYF.